A selection of T cell receptor beta chains follows, all from one sample in a study of blood T cell repertoires in COVID-19. The assay was immunoSEQ multiplex PCR, and TCRdb's table has in-frame clones only and misses some. Of about 73,000 clones listed, around four fifths are singletons. Sample: peripheral blood. The origin of the receptors is a man aged 80 or over with active or convalescent COVID-19. Both conserved end residues are part of each CDR3. The D gene is left open where the match is weak. Clone size is given for some rows only: seen once, a few or many times, or a class if the clone is expanded.

d_call: TRBD2; v_call: TRBV9; j_call: TRBJ2-3; clone_size: NA; cdr3_nt: TGTGCCAGCAGCGTAGTAGCGGGAGTGACAGATACGCAGTATTTT; cdr3_aa: CASSVVAGVTDTQYF
d_call: NA; v_call: TRBV28; j_call: TRBJ2-7; clone_size: NA; cdr3_nt: TGTGCCAGCAGTTCCCCCCATGGGGGCCATCCCTACGAGCAGTACTTC; cdr3_aa: CASSSPHGGHPYEQYF
d_call: TRBD1; v_call: TRBV6-1; j_call: TRBJ1-4; clone_size: few; cdr3_nt: TGTGCCAGCAGTGAAGTGGACAGGGGAGGAGAAAAACTGTTTTTT; cdr3_aa: CASSEVDRGGEKLFF
d_call: NA; v_call: TRBV7-9; j_call: TRBJ2-5; clone_size: NA; cdr3_nt: TGTGCCAGCAGCAGGGACATTGAGACCCAGTACTTC; cdr3_aa: CASSRDIETQYF
d_call: NA; v_call: TRBV28; j_call: TRBJ2-3; clone_size: NA; cdr3_nt: TGTGCCAGCACAGTCCCTAGCACAGATACGCAGTATTTT; cdr3_aa: CASTVPSTDTQYF
d_call: TRBD2; v_call: TRBV7-2; j_call: TRBJ2-3; clone_size: NA; cdr3_nt: TGTGCCAGCAGCTTATTAGGGACTACTAGCACAGATACGCAGTATTTT; cdr3_aa: CASSLLGTTSTDTQYF
d_call: NA; v_call: TRBV6-5; j_call: TRBJ2-5; clone_size: NA; cdr3_nt: TGTGCCAGCATCGAACGGTCAGGGGCCGGCGCCCAGTACTTC; cdr3_aa: CASIERSGAGAQYF
d_call: NA; v_call: TRBV6-2/TRBV6-3; j_call: TRBJ2-7; clone_size: NA; cdr3_nt: TGTGCCAGCAGTTACCCTCCGGGAGACAGCTCCTACGAGCAGTACTTC; cdr3_aa: CASSYPPGDSSYEQYF
d_call: NA; v_call: TRBV28; j_call: TRBJ1-1; clone_size: NA; cdr3_nt: TGTGCCAGCAGTAATGAGCTAGTCCGGGAAGCTTTCTTT; cdr3_aa: CASSNELVREAFF
d_call: NA; v_call: TRBV24-1; j_call: TRBJ2-3; clone_size: NA; cdr3_nt: TGTGCCACCAGTGATCCTAGTACAGATACGCAGTATTTT; cdr3_aa: CATSDPSTDTQYF
d_call: TRBD1; v_call: TRBV29-1; j_call: TRBJ2-2; clone_size: NA; cdr3_nt: TGCAGCGCTGGACAGGGAGCCGGGGAGCTGTTTTTT; cdr3_aa: CSAGQGAGELFF
d_call: TRBD2; v_call: TRBV7-2; j_call: TRBJ2-3; clone_size: NA; cdr3_nt: TGTGCCAGCAGCTTAGTGCTAGCGGGCGAAGATACGCAGTATTTT; cdr3_aa: CASSLVLAGEDTQYF
d_call: NA; v_call: TRBV25-1; j_call: TRBJ2-2; clone_size: few; cdr3_nt: TGTGCCAGCAGTGAATGGGGGGGCGGGGCCGCCGGGGAGCTGTTTTTT; cdr3_aa: CASSEWGGGAAGELFF
d_call: TRBD1; v_call: TRBV9; j_call: TRBJ1-2; clone_size: NA; cdr3_nt: TGTGCCAGCAGCGTGTGGACAGGGGCCTATGGCTACACCTTC; cdr3_aa: CASSVWTGAYGYTF
d_call: TRBD2; v_call: TRBV6-6; j_call: TRBJ2-7; clone_size: NA; cdr3_nt: TGTGCCAGCAGTTACCGACTAGCGGGAGGTCACGAGCAGTACTTC; cdr3_aa: CASSYRLAGGHEQYF
d_call: TRBD2; v_call: TRBV30; j_call: TRBJ2-5; clone_size: NA; cdr3_nt: TGTGCCTGGTGTGGGGGCGGGGGGGAGACCCAGTACTTC; cdr3_aa: CAWCGGGGETQYF
d_call: TRBD1; v_call: TRBV30; j_call: TRBJ1-2; clone_size: NA; cdr3_nt: TGTGCCTGGAGTTTACCTGCTAACAGGGGGCAGAAGTATGGCTACACCTTC; cdr3_aa: CAWSLPANRGQKYGYTF
d_call: NA; v_call: TRBV27; j_call: TRBJ1-2; clone_size: NA; cdr3_nt: TGTGCCAGCAGTTTAGGGGGTACAGCGGGAGGCTACACCTTC; cdr3_aa: CASSLGGTAGGYTF
d_call: TRBD1; v_call: TRBV24-1; j_call: TRBJ2-5; clone_size: NA; cdr3_nt: TGTGCCACCAGCCCGGCCCCGGGACAGGGGGCTGAGACCCAGTACTTC; cdr3_aa: CATSPAPGQGAETQYF
d_call: NA; v_call: TRBV7-9; j_call: TRBJ1-6; clone_size: NA; cdr3_nt: TGTGCCAGCAGCGTCCGGGAACATCCTTTCTATAATTCACCCCTCCACTTT; cdr3_aa: CASSVREHPFYNSPLHF
d_call: TRBD1; v_call: TRBV12-5; j_call: TRBJ1-5; clone_size: NA; cdr3_nt: TGTGCTAGTGCCCCCCTACCGGGACAGGTCAATCAGCCCCAGCATTTT; cdr3_aa: CASAPLPGQVNQPQHF
d_call: NA; v_call: TRBV5-1; j_call: TRBJ2-5; clone_size: NA; cdr3_nt: TGCGCCAGCAGCTTGGAACAGGTTGGAGAGACCCAGTACTTC; cdr3_aa: CASSLEQVGETQYF
d_call: TRBD1; v_call: TRBV5-4; j_call: TRBJ1-3; clone_size: few; cdr3_nt: TGTGCCAGCATAAAAACCGGGACAGCTGGAAACACCATATATTTT; cdr3_aa: CASIKTGTAGNTIYF
d_call: NA; v_call: TRBV28; j_call: TRBJ1-2; clone_size: NA; cdr3_nt: TGTGCCAGCAGTTTAATCGGCAGGGCGAACTATGGCTACACCTTC; cdr3_aa: CASSLIGRANYGYTF
d_call: NA; v_call: TRBV6-5; j_call: TRBJ1-1; clone_size: few; cdr3_nt: TGTGCCAGCTCGAACAGGGAATATGGGGCTGAAGCTTTCTTT; cdr3_aa: CASSNREYGAEAFF
d_call: TRBD2; v_call: TRBV3-1/TRBV3-2; j_call: TRBJ2-5; clone_size: NA; cdr3_nt: TGTGCCAGCAGCCAAGGGGGGGGACAAGAGACCCAGTACTTC; cdr3_aa: CASSQGGGQETQYF
d_call: NA; v_call: TRBV5-1; j_call: TRBJ2-3; clone_size: NA; cdr3_nt: TGCGCCAGCAGCCCGGCGGCACTGACCGGTACAGATACGCAGTATTTT; cdr3_aa: CASSPAALTGTDTQYF
d_call: TRBD2; v_call: TRBV5-4; j_call: TRBJ2-7; clone_size: NA; cdr3_nt: TGTGCCAGCAGCTCGCCGGTCACAGGACGGAGGGGAGGGGAGCAGTACTTC; cdr3_aa: CASSSPVTGRRGGEQYF
d_call: NA; v_call: TRBV19; j_call: TRBJ2-3; clone_size: NA; cdr3_nt: TGTGCCAGTAGTGGAGAGGCTACTCCTTCCACAGATACGCAGTATTTT; cdr3_aa: CASSGEATPSTDTQYF
d_call: NA; v_call: TRBV19; j_call: TRBJ1-5; clone_size: NA; cdr3_nt: TGTGCCAGTAGTAGTTCGGAGGGAGGACAGCCCCAGCATTTT; cdr3_aa: CASSSSEGGQPQHF
d_call: TRBD2; v_call: TRBV19; j_call: TRBJ2-7; clone_size: NA; cdr3_nt: TGTGCCAGTAGCATGCGGACTAGCGGGAGCTACGAGCAGTACTTC; cdr3_aa: CASSMRTSGSYEQYF
d_call: NA; v_call: TRBV5-1; j_call: TRBJ2-7; clone_size: NA; cdr3_nt: TGCGCCAGCAGCTTGGAGCCAGGGGTTTACCACGAGCAGTACTTC; cdr3_aa: CASSLEPGVYHEQYF
d_call: NA; v_call: TRBV10-1; j_call: TRBJ2-3; clone_size: NA; cdr3_nt: TGCGCCAGCAGTTCGAGACTAACAGATACGCAGTATTTT; cdr3_aa: CASSSRLTDTQYF
d_call: TRBD2; v_call: TRBV2; j_call: TRBJ2-7; clone_size: few; cdr3_nt: TGTGCCAGCAGGGGAGGACTAGCCTACGAGCAGTACTTC; cdr3_aa: CASRGGLAYEQYF
d_call: NA; v_call: TRBV25-1; j_call: TRBJ2-1; clone_size: few; cdr3_nt: TGTGCCAGCAGTGCCAGTACAGGGGACGCGCGGGGTGAGCAGTTCTTC; cdr3_aa: CASSASTGDARGEQFF
d_call: NA; v_call: TRBV25-1; j_call: TRBJ1-4; clone_size: NA; cdr3_nt: TGTGCCAGCAGTGAAGTGGGGAGGGGAGCTGAAAAACTGTTTTTT; cdr3_aa: CASSEVGRGAEKLFF
d_call: TRBD1; v_call: TRBV2; j_call: TRBJ1-5; clone_size: NA; cdr3_nt: TGTGCCAGCAGTGAAGGAGGGGGCTCTCAGCCCCAGCATTTT; cdr3_aa: CASSEGGGSQPQHF
d_call: NA; v_call: TRBV19; j_call: TRBJ1-3; clone_size: NA; cdr3_nt: TGTGCCAGTAGCGAAGCCTCTGGAAACACCATATATTTT; cdr3_aa: CASSEASGNTIYF
d_call: TRBD2; v_call: TRBV5-4; j_call: TRBJ2-1; clone_size: NA; cdr3_nt: TGTGCCAGCAGCTTGGTGGCTAGCGGGAGCGATGAGCAGTTCTTC; cdr3_aa: CASSLVASGSDEQFF
d_call: NA; v_call: TRBV11-2; j_call: TRBJ2-5; clone_size: NA; cdr3_nt: TGTGCCAGCAGCTTAAGGGGCCGATCTCAAGAGACCCAGTACTTC; cdr3_aa: CASSLRGRSQETQYF
d_call: TRBD2; v_call: TRBV27; j_call: TRBJ2-3; clone_size: NA; cdr3_nt: TGTGCCAGCACCAAACAAGGACTAGCGGGGAGCACAGATACGCAGTATTTT; cdr3_aa: CASTKQGLAGSTDTQYF
d_call: TRBD2; v_call: TRBV4-1; j_call: TRBJ2-1; clone_size: once; cdr3_nt: TGCGCCAGCAGCCCTAGCGGACTAGCGGGGGGCAATGAGCAGTTCTTC; cdr3_aa: CASSPSGLAGGNEQFF
d_call: TRBD1; v_call: TRBV5-6; j_call: TRBJ1-2; clone_size: NA; cdr3_nt: TGTGCCAGCAGCTACTCGACAGGGATTCTGGGCTACACCTTC; cdr3_aa: CASSYSTGILGYTF
d_call: TRBD1; v_call: TRBV28; j_call: TRBJ2-2; clone_size: NA; cdr3_nt: TGTGCCAGCGGAGACAGGGAATGGACCGGGGAGCTGTTTTTT; cdr3_aa: CASGDREWTGELFF
d_call: NA; v_call: TRBV5-6; j_call: TRBJ1-2; clone_size: NA; cdr3_nt: TGTGCCAGCAGCTTCACAACTAACTATGGCTACACCTTC; cdr3_aa: CASSFTTNYGYTF
d_call: TRBD1; v_call: TRBV3-1/TRBV3-2; j_call: TRBJ2-3; clone_size: NA; cdr3_nt: TGTGCCAGCAGCCTTCGGACAGGGCGCACAGATACGCAGTATTTT; cdr3_aa: CASSLRTGRTDTQYF
d_call: NA; v_call: TRBV7-2; j_call: TRBJ1-2; clone_size: few; cdr3_nt: TGTGCCAGCAGTTCCCCTGGGCAACAGGGTTGGGGCTACACCTTC; cdr3_aa: CASSSPGQQGWGYTF
d_call: TRBD1; v_call: TRBV9; j_call: TRBJ1-5; clone_size: NA; cdr3_nt: TGTGCCAGCAGCCCCGGACAGGGAAGCGGTCAGCCCCAGCATTTT; cdr3_aa: CASSPGQGSGQPQHF
d_call: NA; v_call: TRBV14; j_call: TRBJ1-1; clone_size: NA; cdr3_nt: TGTGCCAGCAGCCAGTCCCCCCCAGTGAACACTGAAGCTTTCTTT; cdr3_aa: CASSQSPPVNTEAFF
d_call: NA; v_call: TRBV5-4; j_call: TRBJ1-6; clone_size: NA; cdr3_nt: TGTGCCAGCAGCTTGGGGAGGGTACGGTCACCCCTCCACTTT; cdr3_aa: CASSLGRVRSPLHF
d_call: TRBD1; v_call: TRBV2; j_call: TRBJ2-5; clone_size: few; cdr3_nt: TGTGCCAGCACTCCGAGGACAGGCGGGGAGACCCAGTACTTC; cdr3_aa: CASTPRTGGETQYF
d_call: NA; v_call: TRBV6-5; j_call: TRBJ1-3; clone_size: NA; cdr3_nt: TGTGCCAGCAGATCCGACAGCTCTGGAAACACCATATATTTT; cdr3_aa: CASRSDSSGNTIYF
d_call: NA; v_call: TRBV5-1; j_call: TRBJ2-6; clone_size: NA; cdr3_nt: TGCGCCAGCAGCTTGGTTTTTGAAAAACTCTCTGGGGCCAACGTCCTGACTTTC; cdr3_aa: CASSLVFEKLSGANVLTF
d_call: NA; v_call: TRBV5-1; j_call: TRBJ1-5; clone_size: NA; cdr3_nt: TGCGCCAGCAGCAAAGGGGGGGGAGGCCTCAATCAGCCCCAGCATTTT; cdr3_aa: CASSKGGGGLNQPQHF